Reported below is one TCR beta chain. The data are from a study of T cell clonotyping in hematopoietic cell transplantation. Data came from immunoSEQ multiplex PCR; TCRdb stores just in-frame clones and leaves some out. Altogether under 15,000 clones are present, more than 90% being singletons, with the ten largest covering about 7.2%. CDR1 is MGHDK and CDR2 is SYGVNS in the germline V gene. With 11 bases removed from V and 6 bases from J, the gap between germline ends came to 16 bases. The CDR3 spans 13 residues. This receptor was identified in a female patient aged 45-60 years who had an allogeneic stem cell transplant from an unrelated donor, so the T cells may come from the graft donor. Some clones in this sample may be carry-over from other donors' samples. Sample: PBMCs, taken 100 days after allogeneic stem cell transplant. The chain couples TRBV25-1 to TRBJ1-4; D unclear. CDR3 in amino acids: CACSGREYEKLFF. CDR3 nucleotides: TGTGCCTGCTCGGGGAGGGAATATGAAAAACTGTTTTTT.